In its sample, the clone carrying this T cell receptor beta chain was seen a few times. This study enrolled people aged 18 to 89 from about 26 US geographic areas. Recovered status in Cohort 3 required two negative PCRs, clearance, or symptom resolution. V shed 5 bases and J shed 5 bases, with 18 bases lying between them. The CDR3 length is 15 residues. Per germline, CDR1 MDHEN and CDR2 SYDVKM. This entry belongs to a study of blood T cell repertoires in COVID-19. Study context: PBMCs, B-cell-depleted T cells, or T cells provided the cDNA or gDNA that made up the material.

Methods used by the authors: Amplification of reference gene primers was used by the study to estimate nucleated cell counts. Libraries were prepared by immunoSEQ multiplex PCR; TCRdb keeps only in-frame clonotypes and omits some of them. V and J calls and clone size are given by that table; D and trimming were obtained from the DNA. The table lists 110,000 to 150,000 clones, roughly 75% of them singletons. The origin of this receptor is a woman between 50 and 59 years old who had recovered from COVID-19. The sample was PBMCs or T cells enriched from blood (not recorded which). This rearrangement joins TRBV28 to TRBJ1-2, with D perhaps matching TRBD1 (6 bases). CDR3 amino acids: CASSNVGAGRYGYTF. The CDR3 DNA reads TGTGCCAGCAGTAACGTGGGGGCAGGGAGATATGGCTACACCTTC.